A selection of T cell receptor beta chains follows, all from one sample in a study of blood T cell repertoires in COVID-19. Profiled with immunoSEQ multiplex PCR; TCRdb holds only in-frame clones, not every one. The data contain 250,000 to 300,000 clones, just over 85% of them singletons. Sequences were obtained from PBMCs or T cells enriched from blood (not recorded which). The receptors were sampled from a man aged 18 to 30 who had recovered from COVID-19. Both conserved end residues are part of each CDR3. A D gene is named only where the DNA matches it firmly. Not all rows give a size; the values are once, few, many and, for expanded clones, a class.

d_gene: TRBD2; j_gene: TRBJ2-5; abundance: NA; v_gene: TRBV11-3; CDR3nt: TGTGCCAGCAGGGCGGGAGGGCCGTCGCTCTCCGAGACCCAGTACTTC; CDR3aa: CASRAGGPSLSETQYF
d_gene: NA; j_gene: TRBJ1-1; abundance: NA; v_gene: TRBV7-6; CDR3nt: TGTGCCAGCAGCTTGATGGCTAACACTGAAGCTTTCTTT; CDR3aa: CASSLMANTEAFF
d_gene: NA; j_gene: TRBJ1-3; abundance: NA; v_gene: TRBV18; CDR3nt: TGTGCCAGCTCACCACCGTCGCAGGAGGGACGGAACACCATATATTTT; CDR3aa: CASSPPSQEGRNTIYF
d_gene: NA; j_gene: TRBJ1-4; abundance: NA; v_gene: TRBV5-1; CDR3nt: TGCGCCAGCAGCGAGGGCCTTCCACGGCCAACTAATGAAAAACTGTTTTTT; CDR3aa: CASSEGLPRPTNEKLFF
d_gene: TRBD2; j_gene: TRBJ2-1; abundance: NA; v_gene: TRBV5-5; CDR3nt: TGTGCCAGCAGCTTTCCGGGACTAGCGGGAAATGAGCAGTTCTTC; CDR3aa: CASSFPGLAGNEQFF
d_gene: NA; j_gene: TRBJ1-3; abundance: NA; v_gene: TRBV7-2; CDR3nt: TGTGCCAGCAGCCCCCGACAGCTGTTCTCTGGAAACACCATATATTTT; CDR3aa: CASSPRQLFSGNTIYF
d_gene: NA; j_gene: TRBJ2-2; abundance: once; v_gene: TRBV11-3; CDR3nt: TGTGCCAGCAAAAGGAGAGGCCGAGAATTAAACACCGGGGAGCTGTTTTTT; CDR3aa: CASKRRGRELNTGELFF
d_gene: NA; j_gene: TRBJ2-2; abundance: few; v_gene: TRBV13; CDR3nt: TGTGCCAGCAGCCGAGGAGTCACCGGGGAGCTGTTTTTT; CDR3aa: CASSRGVTGELFF
d_gene: NA; j_gene: TRBJ2-7; abundance: NA; v_gene: TRBV5-8; CDR3nt: TGTGCCAGCAGCTTGTCCGGGTCCCACGAGCAGTACTTC; CDR3aa: CASSLSGSHEQYF
d_gene: NA; j_gene: TRBJ2-7; abundance: NA; v_gene: TRBV5-4; CDR3nt: TGTGCCAGCAGCTTGAGACCCACAGCTGATAGTCCTGTCGAGCAGTACTTC; CDR3aa: CASSLRPTADSPVEQYF
d_gene: TRBD1; j_gene: TRBJ1-2; abundance: NA; v_gene: TRBV28; CDR3nt: TGTGCCAGCAGGCAAGGGGGCGACTATGGCTACACCTTC; CDR3aa: CASRQGGDYGYTF
d_gene: NA; j_gene: TRBJ1-6; abundance: few; v_gene: TRBV2; CDR3nt: TGTGCCAGTGCAGCTAGGGAGCCCCTCCACTTT; CDR3aa: CASAAREPLHF
d_gene: NA; j_gene: TRBJ2-2; abundance: NA; v_gene: TRBV18; CDR3nt: TGTGCCAGCTCACCTCAGGGGATCCCGAACCCGGGGGAGCTGTTTTTT; CDR3aa: CASSPQGIPNPGELFF
d_gene: NA; j_gene: TRBJ2-1; abundance: NA; v_gene: TRBV23-1; CDR3nt: TGCGCCAGCAGAACTACTTACGGGGGGCCCGGGGACAATGAGCAGTTCTTC; CDR3aa: CASRTTYGGPGDNEQFF
d_gene: TRBD1; j_gene: TRBJ2-7; abundance: NA; v_gene: TRBV11-3; CDR3nt: TGTGCCAGCAGCCAAGGACAGGGATCAGCCTACGAGCAGTACTTC; CDR3aa: CASSQGQGSAYEQYF
d_gene: TRBD1; j_gene: TRBJ2-5; abundance: NA; v_gene: TRBV3-1/TRBV3-2; CDR3nt: TGTGCCAGCAGCCGAGGACAGGGGGCAATCGAGACCCAGTACTTC; CDR3aa: CASSRGQGAIETQYF
d_gene: TRBD1; j_gene: TRBJ1-3; abundance: NA; v_gene: TRBV23-1; CDR3nt: TGCGCCAGCAGTCAACGCAGGGGGATCGGGGGAAACACCATATATTTT; CDR3aa: CASSQRRGIGGNTIYF
d_gene: NA; j_gene: TRBJ2-4; abundance: once; v_gene: TRBV11-2; CDR3nt: TGTGCCAGCAGCCACTACGAGGTGGGCAAAAACATTCAGTACTTC; CDR3aa: CASSHYEVGKNIQYF
d_gene: NA; j_gene: TRBJ1-2; abundance: NA; v_gene: TRBV24-1; CDR3nt: TGTGCCACCAGTAGACGGAAAAAACTGGGCGATGGCTACACCTTC; CDR3aa: CATSRRKKLGDGYTF
d_gene: TRBD1; j_gene: TRBJ2-7; abundance: NA; v_gene: TRBV11-3; CDR3nt: TGTGCCAGCAGCACAGACAGGGTTAGTTCCTACGAGCAGTACTTC; CDR3aa: CASSTDRVSSYEQYF
d_gene: NA; j_gene: TRBJ1-1; abundance: NA; v_gene: TRBV5-1; CDR3nt: TGCGCCAGCAGCTTGGATTTGGGGCAGGGCTCTGAAGCTTTCTTT; CDR3aa: CASSLDLGQGSEAFF
d_gene: TRBD1; j_gene: TRBJ2-3; abundance: NA; v_gene: TRBV4-2; CDR3nt: TGTGCCAGCAGCCGAAGGTCTAGGACAGGGATCACAGATACGCAGTATTTT; CDR3aa: CASSRRSRTGITDTQYF
d_gene: NA; j_gene: TRBJ1-2; abundance: once; v_gene: TRBV6-4; CDR3nt: TGTGCCAGCAGAGCGGGCTTTGGCTACACCTTC; CDR3aa: CASRAGFGYTF
d_gene: NA; j_gene: TRBJ2-3; abundance: NA; v_gene: TRBV2; CDR3nt: TGTGCCAGCAGTGGCCAGAGGAGGGGCACAGATACGCAGTATTTT; CDR3aa: CASSGQRRGTDTQYF
d_gene: NA; j_gene: TRBJ2-5; abundance: NA; v_gene: TRBV2; CDR3nt: TGTGCCAGCAGTGACAGGGGCGCTTTCCAAGAGACCCAGTACTTC; CDR3aa: CASSDRGAFQETQYF